This paragraph covers one TCR beta chain sequence. The antigen remains unidentified. The sample originates from a study of T cell responses to AZD1222 COVID-19 vaccine. Overall study results and limits: Mostly white British, mostly female donors; authors suggested clonal diversity may be underestimated.

Here immunoSEQ multiplex PCR was the method, and the copy in TCRdb shows in-frame clones only, minus some. The data show 100,000 to 150,000 clones, around 87% seen once. Between the trimmed V and J ends, which lost 6 bases and 0 bases, there was a span of 18 bases. The CDR3 is 17 amino acids. Germline CDR1 ENHRY, CDR2 SYGVKD. The V and J genes are TRBV10-3 and TRBJ1-5, with D maybe TRBD1 (6 bases). This clonotype originated in an adult in good health. The sample consisted of peripheral blood, taken on day 0 of AZD1222 vaccination. The CDR3 protein is CAISFFRDTDSNQPQHF. CDR3 DNA sequence: TGTGCCATCAGCTTCTTCCGGGACACGGATAGCAATCAGCCCCAGCATTTT.